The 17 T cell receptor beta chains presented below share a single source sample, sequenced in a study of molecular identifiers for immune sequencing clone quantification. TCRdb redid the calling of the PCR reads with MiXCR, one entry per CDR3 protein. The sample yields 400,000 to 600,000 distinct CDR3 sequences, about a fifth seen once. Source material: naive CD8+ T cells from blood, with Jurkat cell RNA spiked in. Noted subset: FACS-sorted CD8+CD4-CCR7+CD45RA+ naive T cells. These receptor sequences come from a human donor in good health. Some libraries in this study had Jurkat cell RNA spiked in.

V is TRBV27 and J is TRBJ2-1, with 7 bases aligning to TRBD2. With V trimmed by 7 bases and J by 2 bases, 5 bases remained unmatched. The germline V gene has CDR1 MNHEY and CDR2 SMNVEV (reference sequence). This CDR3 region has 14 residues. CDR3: CASNRAGTYNEQFF. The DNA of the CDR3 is TGTGCCAGCAACAGAGCGGGGACCTACAATGAGCAGTTCTTC.

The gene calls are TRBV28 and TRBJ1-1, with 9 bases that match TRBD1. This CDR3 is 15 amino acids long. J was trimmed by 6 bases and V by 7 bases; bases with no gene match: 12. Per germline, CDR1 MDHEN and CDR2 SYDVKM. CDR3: CASTSPGTGSAEAFF. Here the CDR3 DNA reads TGTGCCAGCACCAGTCCCGGGACAGGGTCGGCTGAAGCTTTCTTT.

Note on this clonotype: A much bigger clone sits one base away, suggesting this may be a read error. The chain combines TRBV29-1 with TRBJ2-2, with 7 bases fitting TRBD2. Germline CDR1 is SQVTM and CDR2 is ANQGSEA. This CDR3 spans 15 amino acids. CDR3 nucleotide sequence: TGCAGCGTTGAACTAGCGGATAAGAACGCCGGGGAGCTGTTTTTT. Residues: CSVELADKNAGELFF.

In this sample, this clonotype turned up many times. CDR3 in amino acids: CASSLRSPQETQYF. The CDR3 DNA sequence: TGTGCCAGCAGCTTAAGGAGCCCGCAAGAGACCCAGTACTTC. The rearrangement uses TRBV7-9 and TRBJ2-5; D is unresolved. The CDR3 is 14 amino acids. Germline lookup yields CDR1 SEHNR and CDR2 FQNEAQ (reference sequence). Between the trimmed V and J ends, which lost 2 bases and 2 bases, there was a span of 9 bases.

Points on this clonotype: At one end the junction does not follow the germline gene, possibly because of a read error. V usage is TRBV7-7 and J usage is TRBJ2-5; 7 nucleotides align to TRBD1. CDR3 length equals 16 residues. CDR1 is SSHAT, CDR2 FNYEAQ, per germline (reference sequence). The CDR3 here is CASSLEVRGTRETQYF. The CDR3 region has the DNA TGTGCTAGCAGCTTAGAGGTCAGGGGGACGCGAGAGACCCAGTACTTC.

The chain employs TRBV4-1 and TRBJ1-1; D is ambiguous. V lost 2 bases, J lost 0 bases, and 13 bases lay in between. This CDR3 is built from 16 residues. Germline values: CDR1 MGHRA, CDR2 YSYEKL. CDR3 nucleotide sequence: TGCGCCAGCAGCCAATTGGGTGGCTTTCTGAACACTGAAGCTTTCTTT. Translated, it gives CASSQLGGFLNTEAFF.

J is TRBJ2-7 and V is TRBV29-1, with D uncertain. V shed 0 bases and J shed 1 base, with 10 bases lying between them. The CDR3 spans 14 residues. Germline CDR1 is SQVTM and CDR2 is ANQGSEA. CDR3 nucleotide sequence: TGCAGCGTTGAAGATCCCTTGGGATCCTACGAGCAGTACTTC. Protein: CSVEDPLGSYEQYF.

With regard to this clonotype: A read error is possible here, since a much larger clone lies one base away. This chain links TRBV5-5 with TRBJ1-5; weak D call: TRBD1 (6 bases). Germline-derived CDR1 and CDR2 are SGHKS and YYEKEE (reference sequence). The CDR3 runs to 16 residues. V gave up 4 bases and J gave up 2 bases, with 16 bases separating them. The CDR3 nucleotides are TGTGCCAGCAGCCCAGCAGGGGAAAGGGGCAATCAGCCCCAGCATTTT. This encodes CASSPAGERGNQPQHF. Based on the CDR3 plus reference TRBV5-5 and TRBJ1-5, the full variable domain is DAGVTQSPTHLIKTRGQQVTLRCSPISGHKSVSWYQQVLGQGPQFIFQYYEKEERGRGNFPDRFSARQFPNYSSELNVNALLLGDSALYLCASSPAGERGNQPQHFGDGTRLSIL.

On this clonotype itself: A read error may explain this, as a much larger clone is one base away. DNA of the CDR3: TGTGCCAGCAGCTTAGCGATCTGGGGGTGGATCACTGAAGCTTTCTTT. It encodes CASSLAIWGWITEAFF. This chain uses TRBV7-8 with TRBJ1-1; perhaps TRBD1 as D (5 bases). The germline gives CDR1 SGHVS, CDR2 FQNEAQ. Trimming took 0 bases from V and 4 from J, leaving 15 bases between them. There are 16 residues in the CDR3.

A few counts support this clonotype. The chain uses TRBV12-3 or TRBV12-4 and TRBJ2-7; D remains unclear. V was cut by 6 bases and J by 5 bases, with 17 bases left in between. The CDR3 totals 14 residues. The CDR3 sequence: CASSTVLGSDEQYF. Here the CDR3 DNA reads TGTGCCAGCAGCACGGTTTTGGGGTCCGACGAGCAGTACTTC.

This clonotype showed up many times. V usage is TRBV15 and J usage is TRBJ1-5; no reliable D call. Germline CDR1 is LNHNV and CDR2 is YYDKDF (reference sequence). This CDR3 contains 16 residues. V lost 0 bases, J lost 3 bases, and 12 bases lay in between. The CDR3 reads CATSRDRYSSNQPQHF. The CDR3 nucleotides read TGTGCCACCAGCAGAGATCGGTACAGTTCCAATCAGCCCCAGCATTTT.

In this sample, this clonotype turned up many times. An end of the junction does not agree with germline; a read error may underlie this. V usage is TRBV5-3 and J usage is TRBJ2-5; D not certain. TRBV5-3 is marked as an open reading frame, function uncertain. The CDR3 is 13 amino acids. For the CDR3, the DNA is TGTGCCAGCAGCTTGTTCCTCCAAGAGACCCAGTACTTC. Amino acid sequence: CASSLFLQETQYF.

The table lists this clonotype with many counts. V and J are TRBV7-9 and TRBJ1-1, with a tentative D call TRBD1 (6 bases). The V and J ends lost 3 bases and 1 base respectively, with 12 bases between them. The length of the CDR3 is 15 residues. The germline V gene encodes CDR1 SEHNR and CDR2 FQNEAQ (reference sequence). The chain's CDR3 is CASSFAGHQNTEAFF. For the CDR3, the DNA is TGTGCCAGCAGCTTCGCGGGACACCAGAACACTGAAGCTTTCTTT.

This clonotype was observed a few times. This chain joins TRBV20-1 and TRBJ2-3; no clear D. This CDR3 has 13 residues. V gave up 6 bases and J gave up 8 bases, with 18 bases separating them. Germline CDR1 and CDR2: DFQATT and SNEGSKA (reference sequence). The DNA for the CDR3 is TGCAGTGCCCGCGACCCCGTTGTAGGTACGCAGTATTTT. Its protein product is CSARDPVVGTQYF.

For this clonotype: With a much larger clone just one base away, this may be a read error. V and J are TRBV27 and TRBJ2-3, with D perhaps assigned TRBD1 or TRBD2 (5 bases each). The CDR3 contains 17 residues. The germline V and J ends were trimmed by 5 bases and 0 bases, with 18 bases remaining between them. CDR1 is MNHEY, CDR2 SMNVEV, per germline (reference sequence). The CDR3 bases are TGTGCCAGCAGTCTTCTCGCCGGGACCCATAGCACAGATACGCAGTATTTT. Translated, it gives CASSLLAGTHSTDTQYF.

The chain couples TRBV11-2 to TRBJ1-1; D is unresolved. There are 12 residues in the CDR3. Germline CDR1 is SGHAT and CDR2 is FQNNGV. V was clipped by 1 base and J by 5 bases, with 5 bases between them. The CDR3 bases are TGTGCCAGCAGCTTAGCGTGGACTGAAGCTTTCTTT. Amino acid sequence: CASSLAWTEAFF. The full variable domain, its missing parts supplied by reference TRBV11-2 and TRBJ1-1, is EAGVAQSPRYKIIEKRQSVAFWCNPISGHATLYWYQQILGQGPKLLIQFQNNGVVDDSQLPKDRFSAERLKGVDSTLKIQPAKLEDSAVYLCASSLAWTEAFFGQGTRLTVV.

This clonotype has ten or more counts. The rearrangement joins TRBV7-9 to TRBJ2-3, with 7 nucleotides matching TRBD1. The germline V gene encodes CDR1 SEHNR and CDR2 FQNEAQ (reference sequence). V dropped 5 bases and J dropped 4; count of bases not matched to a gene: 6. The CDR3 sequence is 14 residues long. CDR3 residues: CASSDRDSADTQYF. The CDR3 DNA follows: TGTGCCAGCAGCGACCGGGACAGTGCAGATACGCAGTATTTT. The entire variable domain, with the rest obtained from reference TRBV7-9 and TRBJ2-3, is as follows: DTGVSQNPRHKITKRGQNVTFRCDPISEHNRLYWYRQTLGQGPEFLTYFQNEAQLEKSRLLSDRFSAERPKGSFSTLEIQRTEQGDSAMYLCASSDRDSADTQYFGPGTRLTVL.